These 30 T cell receptor beta chains were sequenced from one sample in a study of early T cells in non-severe SARS-CoV-2 infection. MiXCR, applied by TCRdb to the 5' RACE reads, yields one record per CDR3 protein. The sample lists about 77,000 distinct CDR3 sequences; about 9.6% were seen once. Sequencing input: whole blood. These receptor sequences come from an adult who was a healthcare worker with PCR-confirmed SARS-CoV-2 infection or an uninfected control (not recorded which).

This clonotype has only a few counts. The chain combines TRBV5-1 with TRBJ1-2, with D unresolved. Germline values: CDR1 SGHRS, CDR2 YFSETQ. With 0 bases removed from V and 7 bases from J, the gap between germline ends came to 10 bases. The CDR3 extends over 13 amino acids. CDR3 coding DNA: TGCGCCAGCAGCTTGGACGGAACTGGTGGCTACACCTTC. Its protein is CASSLDGTGGYTF.

V usage is TRBV9 and J usage is TRBJ2-5; D ambiguous. Trimming removed 4 bases at V and 0 bases at J, with 10 bases between. The CDR3 totals 14 residues. Germline V gene data show CDR1 as SGDLS and CDR2 as YYNGEE. For the CDR3, the DNA is TGTGCCAGCAGCCCCCGGGCGGACCAAGAGACCCAGTACTTC. Translated, it gives CASSPRADQETQYF.

The chain uses TRBV12-3 or TRBV12-4 and TRBJ2-5; possibly TRBD2 for D (6 bases). Trimming shortened V by 3 bases and J by 4 bases, and 12 bases separated the two germline ends. The length of the CDR3 is 14 residues. This CDR3 reads CASSFEARGETQYF. Written as DNA, the CDR3 is TGTGCCAGCAGTTTCGAAGCGCGGGGAGAGACCCAGTACTTC.

The chain employs TRBV28 and TRBJ1-2; TRBD1 aligns across 8 bases. The CDR3 totals 14 residues. Trimming at V came to 3 bases and at J to 7 bases, leaving 7 bases not matched to a gene. Germline CDR1 reads MDHEN; CDR2 reads SYDVKM. CDR3 coding DNA: TGTGCCAGCAGTTTTTTATCGGACAGGGTTGGCTACACCTTC. Amino acid sequence: CASSFLSDRVGYTF.

There are many counts of this clonotype. V is TRBV10-2 and J is TRBJ2-3; TRBD2 might be the D (5 bases). Germline loops: CDR1 WSHSY, CDR2 SAAADI. The CDR3 is made up of 14 amino acids. Between the trimmed V and J ends, which lost 0 bases and 3 bases, there was a span of 7 bases. The CDR3 spells CASSESRGTDTQYF. CDR3 bases: TGCGCCAGCAGTGAGTCCCGCGGGACAGATACGCAGTATTTT.

This clonotype has only a few counts. The chain recombines TRBV18 with TRBJ2-1; D remains ambiguous. V lost 3 bases and J lost 6, with 15 bases in between. Germline V gene data show CDR1 as KGHSH and CDR2 as LQKENI. CDR3 length: 15 amino acids. The CDR3 nucleotides are TGTGCCAGCTCACCCCCGGCGTCAGCACCCAATGAGCAGTTCTTC. Translating gives CASSPPASAPNEQFF.

The sample holds many counts of this clonotype. The chain couples TRBV5-4 to TRBJ2-7; 7 bases agree with TRBD1. Trimming took 4 bases from V and 3 from J; bases not matched to a gene: 4. There are 13 residues in the CDR3. Germline CDR1 SGHNT, CDR2 YYREEE (reference sequence). Here the CDR3 DNA reads TGTGCCAGCAGCATGACAGGGTACTACGAGCAGTACTTC. Translated, it gives CASSMTGYYEQYF.

The rearrangement joins TRBV7-8 to TRBJ2-2; a possible D gene is TRBD2 (6 bases). V dropped 5 bases and J dropped 0 bases, with 16 bases sitting between them. The CDR3 extends over 17 amino acids. CDR1 and CDR2 (germline): SGHVS, FQNEAQ. The CDR3 DNA reads as TGTGCCAGCAGCGGAGGGACCCGACCCGCGAACACCGGGGAGCTGTTTTTT. Encoded protein: CASSGGTRPANTGELFF.

The V call is TRBV6-1, the J call TRBJ1-5; D call uncertain. Between the trimmed V and J ends, which lost 9 bases and 7 bases, there was a span of 13 bases. Per germline, CDR1 MNHNS and CDR2 SASEGT. The CDR3 has 12 residues. DNA for the CDR3: TGTGCCAGTACCTTAGGATTCCAGCCCCAGCATTTT. Protein product: CASTLGFQPQHF.

The V call is TRBV11-2, the J call TRBJ2-3, with 7 bases lining up with TRBD2. Germline trimming cut 4 bases from V and 3 bases from J; bases unmatched to any gene: 10. Germline CDR1 is SGHAT and CDR2 is FQNNGV. CDR3 length equals 16 residues. This chain's CDR3 is CASSYRGRVGTDTQYF. CDR3 nucleotide sequence: TGTGCCAGCAGCTATCGCGGGAGAGTTGGTACAGATACGCAGTATTTT.

The chain joins TRBV29-1 to TRBJ1-3, with D possibly being TRBD1 (5 bases). Germline-derived CDR1 and CDR2 are SQVTM and ANQGSEA. The CDR3 runs 12 residues. V lost 4 bases and J lost 4, with 8 bases in between. In DNA, the CDR3 is TGCAGCGTTGGGACAACAGGAAACACCATATATTTT. Encoded protein: CSVGTTGNTIYF.

The V call is TRBV28, the J call TRBJ2-3, with TRBD2 identical over 7 bases. Germline CDR1 reads MDHEN; CDR2 reads SYDVKM. The CDR3 runs to 14 residues. V dropped 9 bases and J dropped 1; count of bases not matched to a gene: 7. The CDR3 loop is CASIKRGRTDTQYF. As DNA, the CDR3 is TGTGCCAGTATAAAGCGGGGACGCACAGATACGCAGTATTTT. The complete variable domain, with remaining parts taken from reference TRBV28 and TRBJ2-3, reads DVKVTQSSRYLVKRTGEKVFLECVQDMDHENMFWYRQDPGLGLRLIYFSYDVKMKEKGDIPEGYSVSREKKERFSLILESASTNQTSMYLCASIKRGRTDTQYFGPGTRLTVL.

The rearrangement uses TRBV11-2 and TRBJ2-7, with TRBD1 as a possible D gene (6 bases). Deletions cut 5 bases from V and 9 bases from J, with 11 bases between. The CDR3 has 11 amino acids. Per the germline V gene, CDR1 is SGHAT and CDR2 is FQNNGV. The CDR3, as DNA: TGTGCCAGCAGCGAATTACAGGGGCAGTACTTC. Protein product: CASSELQGQYF.

The V and J genes are TRBV15 and TRBJ2-1; 13 positions match TRBD2. Per germline, CDR1 LNHNV and CDR2 YYDKDF (reference sequence). V lost 4 bases, J lost 9 bases, and 3 bases stayed unmatched. CDR3 length: 14 amino acids. The CDR3 sequence is CATSTRTSGSEQFF. The CDR3 DNA reads TGTGCCACCAGCACCAGGACTAGCGGGAGTGAGCAGTTCTTC.

This clonotype was seen at least ten times. Germline and junction disagree at one end, which may indicate a read error. This chain connects TRBV20-1 to TRBJ2-1; D gene uncertain. Germline V gene data show CDR1 as DFQATT and CDR2 as SNEGSKA (reference sequence). The CDR3 extends over 14 amino acids. CDR3 nucleotides: TGCAGTGCTAGAGCGCCAGAGTCCAGCTCGAAGGTGGTCTTC. Its translation: CSARAPESSSKVVF.

This clonotype has at least ten counts. The chain carries TRBV4-1 and TRBJ2-5; D call uncertain. Deletions cut 3 bases from V and 2 bases from J, with 16 bases between. Germline-derived CDR1 and CDR2 are MGHRA and YSYEKL. This CDR3 comprises 16 residues. CDR3 DNA sequence: TGCGCCAGCAGCCATACCTACCAAGGGATTCAAGAGACCCAGTACTTC. Translation: CASSHTYQGIQETQYF.

This clonotype was counted at least ten times. The chain carries TRBV28 and TRBJ2-5; 7 bases agree with TRBD1. Germline V CDR1 and CDR2: MDHEN, SYDVKM. Unmatched junction bases numbered 4, after V lost 6 bases and J lost 3 bases. The CDR3 consists of 13 residues. DNA of the CDR3: TGTGCCAGCAGAGGGACAGCTAAAGAGACCCAGTACTTC. The encoded protein is CASRGTAKETQYF.

This clonotype was detected ten times or more. This rearrangement joins TRBV18 to TRBJ2-1; D is possibly TRBD2 (5 bases). The CDR3 runs to 13 residues. V gave up 3 bases and J gave up 8 bases, with 11 bases separating them. The V gene's germline CDR1 is KGHSH and CDR2 LQKENI. The chain's CDR3 is CASSPDDGDEQFF. DNA for the CDR3: TGTGCCAGCTCACCCGACGACGGGGATGAGCAGTTCTTC.

J is TRBJ2-3 and V is TRBV28, with TRBD2 matching 11 bases. CDR1 is MDHEN, CDR2 SYDVKM, per germline. The CDR3 spans 16 residues. V was pared by 4 bases and J by 1 base, with 4 bases of the junction left unmatched. CDR3 sequence reads: CASSSGTSGGTDTQYF. CDR3 sequence (DNA): TGTGCCAGCAGTTCCGGGACTAGCGGTGGCACAGATACGCAGTATTTT.

This clonotype was counted at least ten times. The chain joins TRBV5-1 to TRBJ2-5; D is uncertain. V lost 2 bases and J lost 4, with 24 bases in between. This CDR3 comprises 18 residues. From germline, CDR1 is SGHRS and CDR2 YFSETQ. In DNA, the CDR3 is TGCGCCAGCAGCTTAACGGCGTTGTCGAGGTTACGAGGAGAGACCCAGTACTTC. Protein sequence: CASSLTALSRLRGETQYF. The variable domain in full, with the rest retrieved from reference TRBV5-1 and TRBJ2-5, is KAGVTQTPRYLIKTRGQQVTLSCSPISGHRSVSWYQQTPGQGLQFLFEYFSETQRNKGNFPGRFSGRQFSNSRSEMNVSTLELGDSALYLCASSLTALSRLRGETQYFGPGTRLLVL.

This clonotype was seen more than once but under ten times. The chain has TRBV14 and TRBJ1-1; no clear D gene. This CDR3 has 14 residues. V was clipped by 4 bases and J by 1 base, with 10 bases between them. Germline V gene sequence: CDR1 SGHDN, CDR2 FVKESK. The CDR3 spells CASSRITANTEAFF. The CDR3 nucleotides read TGTGCCAGCAGCCGCATAACAGCGAACACTGAAGCTTTCTTT.

This clonotype occurred many times. The chain joins TRBV5-5 to TRBJ1-4; D is undetermined. Germline V CDR1 and CDR2: SGHKS, YYEKEE (reference sequence). CDR3 length equals 15 residues. The germline V and J ends were trimmed by 0 bases and 8 bases, with 14 bases remaining between them. This CDR3 is CASSLDGKMWEKLFF. For the CDR3, the DNA is TGTGCCAGCAGCTTGGACGGGAAGATGTGGGAAAAACTGTTTTTT.

This clonotype was observed many times. The rearrangement joins TRBV5-1 to TRBJ2-1; TRBD2 matches at 9 bases. The J segment lost 7 bases and the V segment lost 4 bases, leaving 6 bases of the junction unmatched. Germline V gene data show CDR1 as SGHRS and CDR2 as YFSETQ. The CDR3 loop spans 14 amino acids. The CDR3 loop reads CASSHRTSANEQFF. The CDR3 nucleotides read TGCGCCAGCAGCCATCGGACTAGCGCTAATGAGCAGTTCTTC.

This clonotype was detected a few times. V is TRBV7-6 and J is TRBJ2-7, with a possible D match to TRBD1 (6 bases). Trimming stripped 5 bases from V and 1 base from J, with 15 bases between. CDR1 and CDR2 (germline): SGHVS, FNYEAQ. CDR3 length equals 15 residues. CDR3: CASSHPFGQSYEQYF. Here the CDR3 DNA reads TGTGCCAGCAGCCACCCCTTTGGACAGTCCTACGAGCAGTACTTC.

This clonotype was counted at least ten times. The chain combines TRBV6-2 or TRBV6-3 with TRBJ2-5, with 10 bases lining up with TRBD2. The V gene's germline CDR1 is MNHEY and CDR2 SVGEGT. The CDR3 runs 14 residues. With V trimmed by 6 bases and J by 7 bases, 8 bases remained unmatched. CDR3: CASRGSGRAGTQYF. CDR3 coding DNA: TGTGCCAGCAGGGGGAGCGGGAGGGCCGGGACCCAGTACTTC.

This clonotype was recorded at least ten times. V usage is TRBV10-2 and J usage is TRBJ2-3; perhaps TRBD2 as D (5 bases). V lost 0 bases, J lost 0 bases, and 10 bases lay in between. The CDR3 covers 16 residues. Germline V gene data show CDR1 as WSHSY and CDR2 as SAAADI. The DNA of the CDR3 is TGCGCCAGCAGTGAGTCGGCGGGCATCAGCACAGATACGCAGTATTTT. This translates into CASSESAGISTDTQYF.

This clonotype was recorded at least ten times. DNA of the CDR3: TGCGCCAGCCACACAGCGGGATCCTACAATGAGCAGTTCTTC. Its protein is CASHTAGSYNEQFF. The genes are TRBV5-1 and TRBJ2-1; 7 bases line up with TRBD2. Germline V gene lookup returns CDR1 SGHRS and CDR2 YFSETQ. The V and J ends lost 7 bases and 1 base, in that order; junction bases with no gene match: 5. This CDR3 has 14 amino acids.

The CDR3 nucleotides are TGTGCCAGCAGCTTCGGGACTAGCGGACACTACGAGCAGTACTTC. This gives the protein CASSFGTSGHYEQYF. The V and J genes are TRBV7-2 and TRBJ2-7; 11 bases match TRBD2. Trimming took 3 bases from V and 3 from J; bases not matched to a gene: 4. This CDR3 spans 15 amino acids. Germline CDR1 reads SGHTA; CDR2 reads FQGNSA.

The rearrangement joins TRBV9 to TRBJ2-2; 9 bases are shared with TRBD2. The J segment lost 2 bases and the V segment lost 0 bases, leaving 11 bases of the junction unmatched. Germline CDR1 SGDLS, CDR2 YYNGEE. The CDR3 is made up of 19 amino acids. The CDR3 reads CASSVGGRALLSNTGELFF. CDR3 bases: TGTGCCAGCAGCGTAGGCGGGAGGGCTCTTCTATCTAACACCGGGGAGCTGTTTTTT.

This clonotype was picked up a small number of times. This chain links TRBV11-3 with TRBJ2-1; 10 bases agree with TRBD2. This CDR3 contains 15 residues. V shed 1 base and J 10 bases; nucleotides not matched to a gene: 7. Germline V gene data show CDR1 as SGHNT and CDR2 as YENEEA. The CDR3 DNA sequence: TGTGCCAGCAGCTTAGGGAGCGGGAGGGCCAGAGAGCAGTTCTTC. The encoded protein is CASSLGSGRAREQFF.